Sequencing of this T cell receptor (beta chain) was carried out in a study of regulatory T cells. Points from the study as a whole: In CD3G-deficient patients, conventional CD4+ T cells were enriched for hydrophobic CDR3 residues at positions 6 and 7. Patient repertoires had restricted TRB V-J pairs and skewed V and J usage, most in Tregs.

CD4+ cells were sorted into CD25-high CD127-low regulatory cells and CD25-low CD127-high conventional cells. Details on this clone: Its target is unknown.

The PCR used 52 TRBV and 13 TRBJ primers. Assay used: immunoSEQ multiplex PCR; TCRdb lists only in-frame clones, some missing. The sample holds about 35,000 clones, approximately 90% seen once. This CDR3 is 15 amino acids long. Trimming took off 6 bases at V and 3 bases at J, with 16 bases between the two ends. Germline V lookup: CDR1 WNHNN, CDR2 SYGVQD (reference sequence). The sample taken for sequencing was conventional CD4+ T cells sorted from blood. V is TRBV10-1 and J is TRBJ2-3, with D perhaps matching TRBD1 (6 bases). The TCR comes from a person aged 18 to 35 with CD3G deficiency. CDR3 DNA: TGCGCCAGCAGGCCTAGACAGGTGTTGACAGATACGCAGTATTTT. It specifies CASRPRQVLTDTQYF.